This T cell receptor (beta chain) was recovered during a study of shared T cell receptors in the human thymus. In germline, CDR1 is MNHEY, CDR2 SMNVEV (reference sequence). The length of the CDR3 is 15 residues. V shed 5 bases and J 2 bases; nucleotides not matched to a gene: 3. Profiling relied on immunoSEQ multiplex PCR, and the TCRdb table lists in-frame clones only, not all of them. The sample comprises some 660,000 clones, approximately 87% of which are singletons, and roughly 0.0094% rests with the top ten. A further study also used this sample, focusing on human thymus T cells. This second report adds: Resections from corrective heart surgery supplied the thymus tissue.

The V call is TRBV27, the J call TRBJ2-1, with 10 bases fitting TRBD2. This sequence originates from a boy younger than two with a congenital heart defect. Material: thymocytes. The CDR3 is CASSLLAGTYNEQFF. In nucleotides, the CDR3 is TGTGCCAGCAGTCTACTAGCGGGAACCTACAATGAGCAGTTCTTC.